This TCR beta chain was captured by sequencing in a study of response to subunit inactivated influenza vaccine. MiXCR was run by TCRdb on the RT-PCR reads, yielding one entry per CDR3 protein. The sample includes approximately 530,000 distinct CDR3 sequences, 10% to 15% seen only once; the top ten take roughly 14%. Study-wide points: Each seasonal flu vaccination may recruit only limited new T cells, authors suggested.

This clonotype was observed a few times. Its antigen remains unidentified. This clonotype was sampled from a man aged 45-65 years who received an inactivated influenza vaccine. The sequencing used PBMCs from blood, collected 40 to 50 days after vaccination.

CDR3 bases: TGTGCCAGCAGCCTAGGGTCGGCCTCCAATACGCAGTATTTT. It yields the protein CASSLGSASNTQYF. The chain links TRBV7-2 to TRBJ2-3; D is undetermined. Trimming cost V 5 bases and J 7 bases, with 16 bases left between them. CDR3 length: 14 amino acids. CDR1 and CDR2 (germline): SGHTA, FQGNSA.